This T cell receptor beta chain is from a study of T cell clonotyping in hematopoietic cell transplantation. Study overall: Pretransplant recipient samples were taken after cytoreduction.

The table came from immunoSEQ multiplex PCR; TCRdb's copy has only in-frame clones and leaves some out. The repertoire has tens of thousands of clones, 96% of them found once; the top ten carry under 2%. This CDR3 spans 14 amino acids. J was trimmed by 7 bases and V by 6 bases; bases with no gene match: 12. CDR1 and CDR2 (germline): LNHDA, SQIVND (reference sequence). Time point described: recipient sample about 28 days before transplant, after cytoreduction. To note about this clone: Its matching antigen is unknown.

Study-wide results and limits: Pathologically expanded recipient clonotypes increased progressively from day 30 to day 180 as diversity fell. Few recipient clonotypes overlapped donors; over 95% were de novo at given depth.

The receptor comes from a woman aged 45-65 years with acute myeloid leukemia. Some clones in this sample may be carry-over from other donors' samples. The rearrangement uses TRBV19 and TRBJ2-7; 7 bases are a match to TRBD2. The sequencing used peripheral blood mononuclear cells, collected before stem cell transplant. The DNA for the CDR3 is TGTGCCAGTAGCCAGACTAGCCGCCTTTCGGAGCAGTACTTC. This codes for CASSQTSRLSEQYF.